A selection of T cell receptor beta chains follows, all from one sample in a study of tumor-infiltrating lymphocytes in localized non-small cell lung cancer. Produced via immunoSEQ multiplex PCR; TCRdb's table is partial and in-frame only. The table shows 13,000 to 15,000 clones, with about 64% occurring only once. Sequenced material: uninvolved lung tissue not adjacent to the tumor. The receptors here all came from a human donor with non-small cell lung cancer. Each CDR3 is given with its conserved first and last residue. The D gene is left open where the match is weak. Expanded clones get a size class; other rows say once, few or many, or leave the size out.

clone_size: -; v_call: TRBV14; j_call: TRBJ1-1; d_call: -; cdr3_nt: TGTGCCAGCAGCCCAAGGGGGGCCTTGTACACTGAAGCTTTCTTT; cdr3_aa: CASSPRGALYTEAFF
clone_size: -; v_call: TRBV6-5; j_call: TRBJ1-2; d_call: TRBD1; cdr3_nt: TGTGCCAGCAGTCTCCGACAGGGCCTGGGCTACACCTTC; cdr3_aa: CASSLRQGLGYTF
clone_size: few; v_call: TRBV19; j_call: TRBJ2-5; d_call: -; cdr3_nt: TGTGCCAGTAGGCGTTTTGGTGGTTTCGCGGAGACCCAGTACTTC; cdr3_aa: CASRRFGGFAETQYF
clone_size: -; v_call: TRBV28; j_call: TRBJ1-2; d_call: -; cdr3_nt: TGTGCCGCCGAGGGAAGTTCCACGAGGGGCTACACCTTC; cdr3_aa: CAAEGSSTRGYTF
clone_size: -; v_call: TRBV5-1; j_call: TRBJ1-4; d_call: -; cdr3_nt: TGCGCCAGCAGCTTGGGTGTAGCTGAAAAACTGTTTTTT; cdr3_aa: CASSLGVAEKLFF
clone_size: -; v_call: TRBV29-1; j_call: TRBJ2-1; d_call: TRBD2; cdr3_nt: TGCAGCGTTGTAGGATCTAGCGGAGGGGACTACAATGAGCAGTTCTTC; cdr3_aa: CSVVGSSGGDYNEQFF
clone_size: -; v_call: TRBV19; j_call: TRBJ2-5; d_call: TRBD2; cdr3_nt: TGTGCCAGTAGTACGCTACCTCTAGCGGGAGAAGGTAGTGAGACCCAGTACTTC; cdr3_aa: CASSTLPLAGEGSETQYF
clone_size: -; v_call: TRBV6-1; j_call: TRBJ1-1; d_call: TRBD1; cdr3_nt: TGTGCCATTAAGGACAGGGCCGACACTGAAGCTTTCTTT; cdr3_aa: CAIKDRADTEAFF
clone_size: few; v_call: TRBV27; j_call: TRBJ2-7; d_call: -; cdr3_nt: TGTGCCAGCAGTTTGGCCGGTAGTCGAATCGTGCAGTACTTC; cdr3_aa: CASSLAGSRIVQYF
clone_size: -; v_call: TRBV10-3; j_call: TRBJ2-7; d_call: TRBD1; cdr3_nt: TGTGCCATCAGTGACCCGGGACAGGGGCTCTACGAGCAGTACTTC; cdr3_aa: CAISDPGQGLYEQYF
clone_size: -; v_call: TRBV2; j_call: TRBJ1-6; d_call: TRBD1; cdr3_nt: TGTGCCAGCAGACTACAGGGGGATAATTCACCCCTCCACTTT; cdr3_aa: CASRLQGDNSPLHF
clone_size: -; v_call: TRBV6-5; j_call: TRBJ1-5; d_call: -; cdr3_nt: TGTGCCAGCAGTTACCAGGTTAATCAGCCCCAGCATTTT; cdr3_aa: CASSYQVNQPQHF
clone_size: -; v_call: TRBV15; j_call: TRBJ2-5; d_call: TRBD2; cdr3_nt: TGTGCCACCAGCAGACAGGGACTAGCGGGAGAGACCCAGTACTTC; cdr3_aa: CATSRQGLAGETQYF
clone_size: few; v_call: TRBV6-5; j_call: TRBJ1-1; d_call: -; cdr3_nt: TGTGCCAGCAGTTTAGTTCGGAACACTGAAGCTTTCTTT; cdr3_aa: CASSLVRNTEAFF
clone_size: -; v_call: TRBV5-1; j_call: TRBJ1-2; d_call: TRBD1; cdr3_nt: TGCGCCAGCAGCTTGGAGGCGGCGGGACAGGGGGGGGGCTACACCTTC; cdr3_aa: CASSLEAAGQGGGYTF
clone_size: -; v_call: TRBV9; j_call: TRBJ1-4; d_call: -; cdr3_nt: TGTGCCAGCAGCGTAGGAGGGGCAGGGGAAAAACTGTTTTTT; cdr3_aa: CASSVGGAGEKLFF
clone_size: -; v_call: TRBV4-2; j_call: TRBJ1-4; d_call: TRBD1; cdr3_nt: TGTGCCAGCAGCCAAGATCTGGGACAGGTATATGAAAAACTGTTTTTT; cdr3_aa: CASSQDLGQVYEKLFF
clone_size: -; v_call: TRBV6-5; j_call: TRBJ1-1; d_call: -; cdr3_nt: TGTGCCAGCAGCCCGGTACAGTCGAACACTGAAGCTTTCTTT; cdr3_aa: CASSPVQSNTEAFF
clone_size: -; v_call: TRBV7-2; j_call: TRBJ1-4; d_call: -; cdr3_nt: TGTGCCAGCGGGGTCGTCCCGACTAATGAAAAACTGTTTTTT; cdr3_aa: CASGVVPTNEKLFF
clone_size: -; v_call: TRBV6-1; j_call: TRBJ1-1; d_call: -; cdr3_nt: TGTGCCAGCAGTGAAGGGACAGAGAACACTGAAGCTTTCTTT; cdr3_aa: CASSEGTENTEAFF
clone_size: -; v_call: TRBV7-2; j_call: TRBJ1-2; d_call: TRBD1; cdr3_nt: TGTGCCAGCAGCTTAGTAGGGGGCAGTAACTATGGCTACACCTTC; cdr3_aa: CASSLVGGSNYGYTF
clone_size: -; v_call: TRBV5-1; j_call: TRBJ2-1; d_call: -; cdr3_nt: TGCGCCAGCAGCTTGATGAGCTCCTACAATGAGCAGTTCTTC; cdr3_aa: CASSLMSSYNEQFF
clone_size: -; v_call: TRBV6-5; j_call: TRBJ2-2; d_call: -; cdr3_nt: TGTGCCAGCAGTTATTGGGTGAACACCGGGGAGCTGTTTTTT; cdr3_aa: CASSYWVNTGELFF
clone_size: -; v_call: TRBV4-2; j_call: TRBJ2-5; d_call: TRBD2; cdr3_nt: TGTGCCAGCAGCCAAGATTTTCTCCCCCGGGGACTAGCGGGGGGGCCGGAGACCCAGTACTTC; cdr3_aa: CASSQDFLPRGLAGGPETQYF
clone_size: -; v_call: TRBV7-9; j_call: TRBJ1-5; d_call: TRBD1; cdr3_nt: TGTGCCAGCAGCGGACAGGGGCTTAATCAGCCCCAGCATTTT; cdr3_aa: CASSGQGLNQPQHF